Listed below are T cell receptor beta chains from one sample, sequenced in a study of CD8+CD57+ T cells in acquired aplastic anemia. TCRdb called the reads again in MiXCR, with one record for every CDR3 protein. The repertoire holds fewer than 200,000 distinct CDR3 sequences, with roughly 63% as singletons. Sequenced: sorted CD4+, CD8+, or CD8+CD57+ T cells (not recorded which) from PBMCs. Receptor source: a human donor in good health. Each CDR3 is given without its conserved first and last residue.

V gene: TRBV20-1
CDR3 protein: SARDPSGRLWNEQF

V gene: TRBV2
CDR3 protein: AIQTDPYEQY

V gene: TRBV7-7
CDR3 protein: ASSLSSAEKLF

V gene: TRBV10-3
CDR3 protein: AIVAALGDTQY

V gene: TRBV19
CDR3 protein: ASSLWYNEQF

V gene: TRBV5-6
CDR3 protein: ASSPFGVGGSSPYEQY

V gene: TRBV11-2
CDR3 protein: ASSLGFREQETQY

V gene: TRBV7-3
CDR3 protein: ASSGLAGNEQF

V gene: TRBV15
CDR3 protein: ATSDTTTSYEQY

V gene: TRBV11-2
CDR3 protein: ASSAPGTSGRGEQF

V gene: TRBV5-1
CDR3 protein: ASTPDLKMDTGELF

V gene: TRBV7-9
CDR3 protein: ASIREADIYNSPLH

V gene: TRBV5-6
CDR3 protein: ASSLVGASSYNEQY

V gene: TRBV10-2
CDR3 protein: ASRGLEGYT

V gene: TRBV4-1
CDR3 protein: ASSQVGGPDEQY

V gene: TRBV10-3
CDR3 protein: AIRDPNDKDEQY

V gene: TRBV7-3
CDR3 protein: ASSLTIREDNNEQF

V gene: TRBV30
CDR3 protein: AWGTSGRF

V gene: TRBV4-1
CDR3 protein: ASSQGRQGAHSPLH

V gene: TRBV30
CDR3 protein: AWSSGLYDTIY

V gene: TRBV6-5
CDR3 protein: ASNTRGTQSPLH

V gene: TRBV30
CDR3 protein: ASGDSSYEQY

V gene: TRBV20-1
CDR3 protein: SAPYAGRGSYEQY

V gene: TRBV7-3
CDR3 protein: ASSLMAGVSYEQY

V gene: TRBV29-1
CDR3 protein: SVEADRGSYNEQF

V gene: TRBV29-1
CDR3 protein: SVGFSGQASTDTQY

V gene: TRBV4-3
CDR3 protein: ASSQGLGRDVQETQY

V gene: TRBV7-2
CDR3 protein: ASSPRRQNYEQY

V gene: TRBV5-8
CDR3 protein: ASSNGGGAPTDTQY

V gene: TRBV20-1
CDR3 protein: SATDPVTEAF

V gene: TRBV2
CDR3 protein: ASSVFSNQPQH

V gene: TRBV7-6
CDR3 protein: ASSPGPRSNEQF

V gene: TRBV24-1
CDR3 protein: ATSDLDITHNSPLH

V gene: TRBV10-1
CDR3 protein: ASWTGEVNEKLF

V gene: TRBV15
CDR3 protein: ATSGYRVGTEAF

V gene: TRBV7-8
CDR3 protein: ASSLYPPGQGNSPLH

V gene: TRBV7-2
CDR3 protein: ASSFREEQY